One sample yielded the 12 T cell receptor beta chains listed below, sequenced in a study of blood T cell repertoires in COVID-19 (dated by TCRdb to about 2020). The protocol used for the library was the immunoSEQ multiplex PCR assay. TCRdb limited this immuneACCESS table to in-frame rearrangements with V and J called. A share of clones is missing; checked studies link under half to unresolved V genes, and the rest is unexplained. This sample comprises around 210,000 clones, roughly 82% of them detected only once. Over 10% of the sample is held by the ten biggest clonotypes. Sequencing input: peripheral blood. Receptors originate from a human donor in a cohort sampled during active COVID-19.

In this sample, this clone turned up many times. This sequence joins TRBV19 and TRBJ2-7; perhaps TRBD1 as D (7 bases). V gave up 6 bases and J gave up 5 bases, with 14 bases separating them. In germline, CDR1 is LNHDA, CDR2 SQIVND (reference sequence). CDR3 size: 13 residues. CDR3 nucleotide sequence: TGTGCCAGTAGCTGGAGGGGGCAGGACGAGCAGTACTTC. It specifies CASSWRGQDEQYF.

J is TRBJ1-1 and V is TRBV10-2; TRBD1 matches 8 bases. The CDR3 totals 14 residues. V dropped 6 bases and J dropped 0; count of bases not matched to a gene: 3. Germline lookup yields CDR1 WSHSY and CDR2 SAAADI. The chain's CDR3 is CASRQGELNTEAFF. CDR3 DNA: TGCGCCAGCAGACAGGGGGAATTGAACACTGAAGCTTTCTTT.

The rearrangement uses TRBV30 and TRBJ1-1; D gene ambiguous. The germline V and J ends were trimmed by 0 bases and 6 bases, with 11 bases remaining between them. The CDR3 has 13 residues. Germline V lookup: CDR1 GTSNPN, CDR2 SVGIG (reference sequence). The CDR3 protein is CAWSVTPGAEAFF. As DNA, the CDR3 is TGTGCCTGGAGTGTAACCCCCGGGGCTGAAGCTTTCTTT.

The rearrangement uses TRBV4-1 and TRBJ2-3; D possibly corresponds to TRBD1 (6 bases). Deletions cut 3 bases from V and 1 base from J, with 17 bases between. CDR1 is MGHRA and CDR2 is YSYEKL in the germline V gene. This CDR3 spans 17 amino acids. CDR3 in DNA: TGCGCCAGCAGCCACTACCCCCGGGACACAGGCACAGATACGCAGTATTTT. Protein sequence: CASSHYPRDTGTDTQYF.

This sequence joins TRBV28 and TRBJ2-7; 7 positions agree with TRBD1. Trimming at V came to 6 bases and at J to 2 bases, leaving 10 bases not matched to a gene. This CDR3 has 15 residues. The V gene's germline CDR1 is MDHEN and CDR2 SYDVKM. This chain's CDR3 is CASSSPGTAAYEQYF. The CDR3, as DNA: TGTGCCAGCAGCTCTCCCGGGACAGCGGCCTACGAGCAGTACTTC. Variable domain in full (rest from reference TRBV28 and TRBJ2-7): DVKVTQSSRYLVKRTGEKVFLECVQDMDHENMFWYRQDPGLGLRLIYFSYDVKMKEKGDIPEGYSVSREKKERFSLILESASTNQTSMYLCASSSPGTAAYEQYFGPGTRLTVT.

This clone was seen once. The V and J genes are TRBV10-2 and TRBJ2-7, with TRBD2 matching over 9 bases. V was clipped by 5 bases and J by 5 bases; unmatched bases: 4. CDR1 and CDR2 (germline): WSHSY, SAAADI. The CDR3 totals 13 residues. CDR3 loop: CASSLAGSHEQYF. As DNA, the CDR3 is TGCGCCAGCAGTCTAGCGGGATCCCACGAGCAGTACTTC.

This chain links TRBV11-3 with TRBJ2-3, with 7 bases aligning to TRBD1. Germline CDR1 SGHNT, CDR2 YENEEA. V was clipped by 2 bases and J by 0 bases; unmatched bases: 11. The CDR3 totals 18 residues. The CDR3 nucleotides are TGTGCCAGCAGCTTATGGGACAGAACCACCTTTAGCACAGATACGCAGTATTTT. Residues: CASSLWDRTTFSTDTQYF.

The J gene is TRBJ2-7, the V gene TRBV28, with 7 bases lining up with TRBD1. The germline CDR1 and CDR2 sequences are MDHEN and SYDVKM. Germline trimming cut 10 bases from V and 2 bases from J; bases unmatched to any gene: 5. The CDR3 length is 12 residues. For the CDR3, the DNA is TGTGCCACCGCCGGGACAGCCTACGAGCAGTACTTC. It is translated as CATAGTAYEQYF.

J is TRBJ1-5 and V is TRBV12-2. TRBV12-2 is a known pseudogene. The CDR3 extends over 12 amino acids. CDR3: CASRFEDQPQHF. CDR3 coding DNA: TGTGCAAGTCGCTTTGAGGATCAGCCCCAGCATTTT.

V usage is TRBV7-9 and J usage is TRBJ2-1; 11 nucleotides align to TRBD2. The CDR3 is 16 amino acids. The trim removed 8 bases at V and 4 bases at J, leaving 10 bases unmatched. Germline V lookup: CDR1 SEHNR, CDR2 FQNEAQ (reference sequence). Here the CDR3 reads CASGTGTSGTYNEQFF. The CDR3 region has the DNA TGTGCCAGCGGCACCGGGACTAGCGGTACGTACAATGAGCAGTTCTTC.

V gene TRBV11-2 combines with J gene TRBJ2-7, with D unresolved. This CDR3 has 13 residues. V shed 0 bases and J shed 2 bases, with 5 bases lying between them. CDR1 and CDR2 (germline): SGHAT, FQNNGV. The CDR3 sequence: CASSLEETYEQYF. CDR3 coding DNA: TGTGCCAGCAGCTTAGAGGAGACCTACGAGCAGTACTTC.

Only one count was recorded for this clone. The chain joins TRBV6-4 to TRBJ2-3; 8 nucleotides line up with TRBD1. The CDR3 totals 14 residues. V shed 4 bases, J shed 1 base, and the junction held 1 base outside the gene matches. The germline gives CDR1 MRHNA, CDR2 SNTAGT. CDR3 coding DNA: TGTGCCAGCAGTGTGGGACAGGGCACAGATACGCAGTATTTT. Translation gives CASSVGQGTDTQYF.